What follows are 30 T cell receptor beta chains derived from one specimen sequenced in a study of Graves' ophthalmopathy and Graves' hyperthyroidism. Scientists amplified the TCR beta CDR3 regions from RNA transcripts. HTBI primers were employed in first-round RT-PCR, then a second-round multiplex PCR followed. MiXCR was run by TCRdb on the multiplex PCR reads, yielding one entry per CDR3 protein. The sample holds about 210,000 distinct CDR3 sequences, over 25% seen once. The sample taken for sequencing was peripheral blood. The origin of the receptors is a middle-aged man with Graves' ophthalmopathy.

This chain uses TRBV7-2 with TRBJ2-4, with TRBD2 matching 9 bases. The V gene end was trimmed by 4 bases and the J gene end by 9 bases; junction bases not matched to a gene: 10. This CDR3 contains 15 residues. The germline gives CDR1 SGHTA, CDR2 FQGNSA. The CDR3 nucleotides read TGTGCCAGCAGCTCCCCCTCGGCGGGAGGGCGCATTCAGTACTTC. The encoded protein is CASSSPSAGGRIQYF.

This clonotype came up many times. The CDR3 sequence: CAWGRETQYF. CDR3 in DNA: TGTGCCTGGGGACGGGAGACCCAGTACTTC. The chain is built from TRBV30 and TRBJ2-5; D is ambiguous. Germline V gene sequence: CDR1 GTSNPN, CDR2 SVGIG (reference sequence). Trimming pared 5 bases from V and 5 bases from J, leaving 6 bases between. The CDR3 runs to 10 residues.

Ten or more counts support this clonotype. This chain joins TRBV11-1 and TRBJ2-2; D gene unclear. Germline V CDR1 and CDR2: SGHAT, FQDESV (reference sequence). Trimming took off 1 base at V and 0 bases at J, with 6 bases between the two ends. This CDR3 has 15 residues. CDR3 sequence reads: CASSLVRSNTGELFF. The CDR3 coding sequence is TGTGCCAGCAGCTTAGTGAGATCGAACACCGGGGAGCTGTTTTTT.

The chain recombines TRBV6-5 with TRBJ2-5; 8 positions match TRBD1. V shed 4 bases and J 5 bases; nucleotides not matched to a gene: 9. Germline V CDR1 and CDR2: MNHEY, SVGAGI. The CDR3 is 15 amino acids. The CDR3 loop reads CASSLSTGASETQYF. The CDR3 DNA is TGTGCCAGCAGTTTATCGACAGGGGCGAGTGAGACCCAGTACTTC.

This clonotype was counted once. The chain uses TRBV20-1 and TRBJ1-1; D possibly corresponds to TRBD1 (6 bases). CDR1 and CDR2 (germline): DFQATT, SNEGSKA (reference sequence). The CDR3 contains 14 residues. V was cut by 3 bases and J by 6 bases, with 17 bases left in between. CDR3 DNA: TGCAGTGCTAGTGTAGGAACAGGGTATTCTGAAGCTTTCTTT. Translation gives CSASVGTGYSEAFF.

This clonotype came up many times. The CDR3 loop reads CSASRTSGVNEQYF. The CDR3 DNA reads as TGCAGTGCTAGCAGAACTAGCGGTGTTAACGAGCAGTACTTC. V is TRBV20-1 and J is TRBJ2-7; 8 nucleotides line up with TRBD2. Germline assignment: CDR1 DFQATT and CDR2 SNEGSKA (reference sequence). The CDR3 consists of 14 residues. Unmatched junction bases numbered 9, after V lost 3 bases and J lost 5 bases.

J is TRBJ2-7 and V is TRBV29-1; no clear D. Trimming removed 7 bases from V and 3 bases from J, with 10 bases in between. Germline lookup yields CDR1 SQVTM and CDR2 ANQGSEA. CDR3 length: 11 amino acids. The CDR3 spells CSGGGDYEQYF. CDR3 in DNA: TGCAGCGGGGGTGGGGACTACGAGCAGTACTTC.

On this clonotype itself: At one end, the junction sequence differs from germline, possibly due to a read error. This chain uses TRBV7-2 with TRBJ2-4; D is unclear. The length of the CDR3 is 17 residues. Germline CDR1 is SGHTA and CDR2 is FQGNSA. CDR3 amino acids: CASSGSTFGATKNIRYF. DNA for the CDR3: TGTGCCAGCAGCGGATCGACCTTCGGAGCAACCAAAAACATTCGGTACTTC.

In its sample, this clonotype was seen many times. Here the CDR3 reads CASSQGRDKETQYF. CDR3 coding DNA: TGTGCCAGCAGCCAAGGGCGGGATAAAGAGACCCAGTACTTC. The chain joins TRBV14 to TRBJ2-5; possible D gene TRBD2, 6 bases. The CDR3 is 14 residues long. Germline loops: CDR1 SGHDN, CDR2 FVKESK. V shed 1 base and J shed 3 bases, with 9 bases lying between them.

This clonotype was counted at least ten times. This chain uses TRBV7-2 with TRBJ2-7; D possibly matches TRBD1 or TRBD2 (5 bases each). Between the trimmed V and J ends, which lost 1 base and 4 bases, there was a span of 11 bases. Germline lookup yields CDR1 SGHTA and CDR2 FQGNSA. This CDR3 region has 14 residues. CDR3 amino acids: CASSLEGRVYEQYF. The CDR3 region has the DNA TGTGCCAGCAGCTTAGAGGGGCGGGTATACGAGCAGTACTTC.

The chain recombines TRBV11-2 with TRBJ1-5; D is uncertain. CDR3 length equals 16 residues. Germline loops: CDR1 SGHAT, CDR2 FQNNGV. V was shortened by 0 bases and J by 6 bases, with 15 bases between the two germline ends. In nucleotides, the CDR3 is TGTGCCAGCAGCTTAGAGTTATCCTTAGTAGGTCAGCCCCAGCATTTT. Translated: CASSLELSLVGQPQHF.

There are a few counts of this clonotype. The J gene is TRBJ1-1, the V gene TRBV6-5, with D possibly being TRBD1 (5 bases). Trimming shortened V by 3 bases and J by 6 bases, and 14 bases separated the two germline ends. The length of the CDR3 is 14 residues. CDR1 is MNHEY, CDR2 SVGAGI, per germline. The CDR3 reads CASSYPQGSAEAFF. In DNA, the CDR3 is TGTGCCAGCAGTTATCCTCAGGGTTCGGCTGAAGCTTTCTTT.

The chain recombines TRBV6-1 with TRBJ2-3; 7 bases are a match to TRBD2. From germline, CDR1 is MNHNS and CDR2 SASEGT. This CDR3 comprises 16 residues. V shed 2 bases, J shed 1 base, and the junction held 6 bases outside the gene matches. CDR3 loop: CASSEWVAGRTDTQYF. The CDR3 DNA reads as TGTGCCAGCAGTGAATGGGTAGCGGGCCGCACAGATACGCAGTATTTT.

The chain links TRBV20-1 to TRBJ1-5; D call uncertain. In germline, CDR1 is DFQATT, CDR2 SNEGSKA (reference sequence). V lost 6 bases and J 9 bases, leaving 18 bases between the germline ends. The CDR3 runs 13 residues. CDR3 sequence: CSAGRGPSRPQHF. CDR3 DNA sequence: TGCAGTGCAGGGCGGGGTCCGAGCAGGCCCCAGCATTTT.

This clonotype was recorded many times. The V and J genes are TRBV19 and TRBJ2-2; D is unclear. Germline CDR1 LNHDA, CDR2 SQIVND (reference sequence). V lost 5 bases, J lost 3 bases, and 4 bases lay in between. The CDR3 loop spans 12 amino acids. The CDR3 DNA sequence: TGTGCCAGTAGTGTTTACACCGGGGAGCTGTTTTTT. Amino acids: CASSVYTGELFF.

This sequence joins TRBV30 and TRBJ2-2, with 12 positions matching TRBD2. There are 17 residues in the CDR3. Unmatched junction bases numbered 9, after V lost 0 bases and J lost 7 bases. The germline V gene encodes CDR1 GTSNPN and CDR2 SVGIG (reference sequence). CDR3 sequence (DNA): TGTGCCTGGAGTGTCGGACTAGCGGGGTCCTTCGTCGGGGAGCTGTTTTTT. Protein sequence: CAWSVGLAGSFVGELFF.

At least ten counts were recorded for this clonotype. The rearrangement joins TRBV20-1 to TRBJ1-6; TRBD1 is a possible D gene (6 bases). Trimming shortened V by 0 bases and J by 7 bases, and 19 bases separated the two germline ends. Germline CDR1 and CDR2: DFQATT and SNEGSKA (reference sequence). The CDR3 has 17 residues. The CDR3 region is CSAREPTGPPENSPLHF. In DNA, the CDR3 is TGCAGTGCTAGAGAACCGACAGGTCCCCCGGAGAATTCACCCCTCCACTTT.

There are many counts of this clonotype. V usage is TRBV7-2 and J usage is TRBJ2-5, with D tentatively TRBD2 (6 bases). V was cut by 5 bases and J by 3 bases, with 10 bases left in between. CDR3 length: 13 residues. Germline CDR1 and CDR2: SGHTA and FQGNSA. CDR3 DNA sequence: TGTGCCAGCAGCCGGGACTTTGAAGAGACCCAGTACTTC. Residues: CASSRDFEETQYF.

The gene calls are TRBV6-2 or TRBV6-3 and TRBJ1-1; tentatively, D is TRBD1 (5 bases). The CDR3 has 14 amino acids. V was cut by 4 bases and J by 1 base, with 10 bases left in between. Per germline, CDR1 MNHEY and CDR2 SVGEGT. CDR3 amino acids: CASSFSTENTEAFF. The CDR3 bases are TGTGCCAGCAGTTTCTCGACAGAGAACACTGAAGCTTTCTTT.

The chain employs TRBV6-5 and TRBJ2-7; perhaps TRBD2 as D (6 bases). The CDR3 spans 13 residues. Germline CDR1 reads MNHEY; CDR2 reads SVGAGI. The V gene lost 2 bases and the J gene lost 5 bases, with 10 bases spanning the gap. The CDR3 nucleotides read TGTGCCAGCAGTTACGGGGGGTGGGACGAGCAGTACTTC. This codes for CASSYGGWDEQYF.

This chain uses TRBV28 with TRBJ2-7; a possible D gene is TRBD1 (6 bases). The V end was cut by 4 bases, the J end by 3 bases, with 19 bases between. The CDR3 runs to 16 residues. CDR1 and CDR2 (germline): MDHEN, SYDVKM. The CDR3 is CASSYNSGEGDYEQYF. CDR3 DNA sequence: TGTGCCAGCAGTTATAACTCAGGGGAAGGGGACTACGAGCAGTACTTC. The variable domain in full, with the rest retrieved from reference TRBV28 and TRBJ2-7, is DVKVTQSSRYLVKRTGEKVFLECVQDMDHENMFWYRQDPGLGLRLIYFSYDVKMKEKGDIPEGYSVSREKKERFSLILESASTNQTSMYLCASSYNSGEGDYEQYFGPGTRLTVT.

This clonotype was detected many times. V usage is TRBV4-1 and J usage is TRBJ2-7, with 9 nucleotides matching TRBD2. The CDR3 is 16 residues long. CDR1 is MGHRA, CDR2 YSYEKL, per germline. V was pared by 0 bases and J by 0 bases, with 3 bases of the junction left unmatched. CDR3 nucleotide sequence: TGCGCCAGCAGCCAAGAAGGTAGCGGGAGCTCCTACGAGCAGTACTTC. Its translation: CASSQEGSGSSYEQYF.

This clonotype was recorded at least ten times. The chain combines TRBV19 with TRBJ1-1; D call uncertain. The CDR3 has 15 amino acids. The V gene's germline CDR1 is LNHDA and CDR2 SQIVND (reference sequence). V was trimmed by 0 bases and J by 3 bases, leaving 11 bases between them. The DNA of the CDR3 is TGTGCCAGTAGTATAGATTCGGGGAGATACACTGAAGCTTTCTTT. Its translation is CASSIDSGRYTEAFF.

This clonotype was counted at least ten times. The rearrangement joins TRBV6-1 to TRBJ2-7, with 7 bases matching TRBD1. The CDR3 is 15 amino acids. V lost 4 bases, J lost 1 base, and 7 bases stayed unmatched. Germline V gives CDR1 MNHNS, CDR2 SASEGT. CDR3 nucleotides: TGTGCCAGCAGTGTAGACAGGGACCCATCCTACGAGCAGTACTTC. The encoded protein is CASSVDRDPSYEQYF.

This clonotype was detected many times. The chain employs TRBV7-9 and TRBJ2-5; tentative D call: TRBD2 (5 bases). CDR1 is SEHNR and CDR2 is FQNEAQ in the germline V gene (reference sequence). Trimming removed 4 bases from V and 4 bases from J, with 16 bases in between. The CDR3 contains 15 residues. The CDR3 sequence: CASSSFGVRGETQYF. The CDR3 region has the DNA TGTGCCAGCAGCTCCTTCGGGGTTCGGGGAGAGACCCAGTACTTC.

This chain joins TRBV28 and TRBJ1-1; TRBD1 might be the D (6 bases). CDR1 is MDHEN, CDR2 SYDVKM, per germline. V was cut by 5 bases and J by 4 bases, with 11 bases left in between. The CDR3 runs 13 residues. This CDR3 is CASSIGQSTEAFF. CDR3 nucleotide sequence: TGTGCCAGCAGTATTGGACAGAGCACTGAAGCTTTCTTT.

The chain carries TRBV6-2 or TRBV6-3 and TRBJ2-7; tentatively, D is TRBD2 (5 bases). Trimming removed 7 bases at V and 2 bases at J, with 12 bases between. Germline V gene data show CDR1 as MNHEY and CDR2 as SVGEGT. The CDR3 is made up of 13 amino acids. This CDR3 reads CASTLDFAYEQYF. The DNA of the CDR3 is TGTGCCAGCACTCTGGACTTTGCCTACGAGCAGTACTTC.

This clonotype was recorded at least ten times. The rearrangement links TRBV12-3 or TRBV12-4 to TRBJ1-1; D gene unclear. Trimming stripped 6 bases from V and 4 bases from J, with 12 bases between. This CDR3 is 13 amino acids long. The CDR3 loop is CASREETSTEAFF. In DNA, the CDR3 is TGTGCCAGCAGGGAGGAAACCTCCACTGAAGCTTTCTTT.

This clonotype was counted at least ten times. The V gene is TRBV12-5, the J gene TRBJ1-1; D perhaps matches TRBD1 (5 bases). CDR1 is LGHNT and CDR2 is FRNRAP in the germline V gene. Deletions cut 1 base from V and 5 bases from J, with 11 bases between. The CDR3 has 14 residues. The CDR3 sequence: CASGLDFSGTEAFF. Written as DNA, the CDR3 is TGTGCTAGTGGTTTGGACTTCTCAGGGACTGAAGCTTTCTTT.

This clonotype showed up many times. This may come from a read error, since a much larger clone is one base off. The chain recombines TRBV6-5 with TRBJ2-5; D gene uncertain. CDR1 and CDR2 from the germline V gene are MNHEY and SVGAGI. CDR3 length equals 13 residues. Trimming removed 6 bases from V and 9 bases from J, with 17 bases in between. As DNA, the CDR3 is TGTGCCAGCAGGGTGACTGTCCTGGGTCCCCAGTACTTC. Translating it yields CASRVTVLGPQYF.